The rows below give T cell receptor beta chains drawn from one sample of a study of OX40 agonist ivuxolimab in advanced cancers. Method: immunoSEQ multiplex PCR; TCRdb's copy keeps in-frame clones and lacks some. The data contain around 88,000 clones, just over 90% of them singletons. The sample in question was CD4+ or CD8+ T cells sorted from blood, obtained in a trial of the OX40 agonist ivuxolimab. These receptors were collected from an adult with an advanced solid tumor such as melanoma, head and neck, liver or kidney cancer. Both conserved end residues are part of each CDR3. A D gene is named only where the DNA matches it firmly. Expanded clones get a size class; other rows say once, few or many, or leave the size out.

v_gene: TRBV9
abundance: NA
j_gene: TRBJ2-2
d_gene: NA
CDR3nt: TGTGCCAGCAGCGCGGCCCCGACCGGGGAGCTGTTTTTT
CDR3aa: CASSAAPTGELFF

v_gene: TRBV2
abundance: NA
j_gene: TRBJ1-2
d_gene: NA
CDR3nt: TGTGCCAGCAGGGGGGGGGCTGGTGGCTACACCTTC
CDR3aa: CASRGGAGGYTF

v_gene: TRBV11-2
abundance: NA
j_gene: TRBJ2-5
d_gene: TRBD1
CDR3nt: TGTGCCAGTAATTCACAGGGGGGCCAAGAGACCCAGTACTTC
CDR3aa: CASNSQGGQETQYF

v_gene: TRBV30
abundance: NA
j_gene: TRBJ1-1
d_gene: TRBD1
CDR3nt: TGTGCCTGGAGTGTACAGGGGACTGAAGCTTTCTTT
CDR3aa: CAWSVQGTEAFF

v_gene: TRBV21-1
abundance: NA
j_gene: TRBJ1-6
d_gene: NA
CDR3nt: TGTGCCAGCAGCAAAGGGCTTGTGGTGCCGGCGACAGGCCGAAATTCACCCCTCCACTTT
CDR3aa: CASSKGLVVPATGRNSPLHF

v_gene: TRBV9
abundance: NA
j_gene: TRBJ1-1
d_gene: NA
CDR3nt: TGTGCCAGCAGCGTAGCAGGGCCGAACACTGAAGCTTTCTTT
CDR3aa: CASSVAGPNTEAFF

v_gene: TRBV27
abundance: NA
j_gene: TRBJ2-1
d_gene: NA
CDR3nt: TGTGCCAGCGCGCTTCAGAGTTACAATGAGCAGTTCTTC
CDR3aa: CASALQSYNEQFF

v_gene: TRBV10-3
abundance: NA
j_gene: TRBJ2-5
d_gene: NA
CDR3nt: TGTGCCATCAGTATAGGACAAGGGCAAGAGACCCAGTACTTC
CDR3aa: CAISIGQGQETQYF

v_gene: TRBV2
abundance: NA
j_gene: TRBJ2-3
d_gene: TRBD2
CDR3nt: TGTGCCAGCAGTGAAGGCCTAGCGGGAGGGGATACGCAGTATTTT
CDR3aa: CASSEGLAGGDTQYF

v_gene: TRBV25-1
abundance: once
j_gene: TRBJ2-3
d_gene: TRBD2
CDR3nt: TGTGCCAGCAGTGAACGGACTAGCGGGAGCCGAGATACGCAGTATTTT
CDR3aa: CASSERTSGSRDTQYF

v_gene: TRBV14
abundance: NA
j_gene: TRBJ2-1
d_gene: TRBD2
CDR3nt: TGTGCCAGCAGCCAAGATCGGCGGGGGGCGGCCTACAATGAGCAGTTCTTC
CDR3aa: CASSQDRRGAAYNEQFF

v_gene: TRBV19
abundance: NA
j_gene: TRBJ2-3
d_gene: NA
CDR3nt: TGTGCCAGTATACACTTCAGGGACATTAGCACAGATACGCAGTATTTT
CDR3aa: CASIHFRDISTDTQYF

v_gene: TRBV10-3
abundance: NA
j_gene: TRBJ2-6
d_gene: NA
CDR3nt: TGTGCCATCAGTGATAAGGGGTTCTCTGGGGCCAACGTCCTGACTTTC
CDR3aa: CAISDKGFSGANVLTF

v_gene: TRBV4-1
abundance: NA
j_gene: TRBJ1-4
d_gene: NA
CDR3nt: TGCGCCAGCAGCCAAGTGTACGCGGGGCTGGGAGGGAACGAAAAACTGTTTTTT
CDR3aa: CASSQVYAGLGGNEKLFF

v_gene: TRBV5-1
abundance: NA
j_gene: TRBJ1-3
d_gene: NA
CDR3nt: TGCGCCAGCAGCTTCCGCTCTGGAAACACCATATATTTT
CDR3aa: CASSFRSGNTIYF

v_gene: TRBV6-1
abundance: few
j_gene: TRBJ1-5
d_gene: NA
CDR3nt: TGTGCCAGCGCCTCTGGGGGATTGAATCAGCCCCAGCATTTT
CDR3aa: CASASGGLNQPQHF

v_gene: TRBV18
abundance: NA
j_gene: TRBJ2-1
d_gene: TRBD2
CDR3nt: TGTGCCAGCTCACCACGAGGGACTAGCGGTGCAAATGAGCAGTTCTTC
CDR3aa: CASSPRGTSGANEQFF

v_gene: TRBV11-2
abundance: NA
j_gene: TRBJ2-7
d_gene: NA
CDR3nt: TGTGCCAGCAGCTTAGGCCAGGCCCTCGAGCAGTACTTC
CDR3aa: CASSLGQALEQYF

v_gene: TRBV6-5
abundance: NA
j_gene: TRBJ1-6
d_gene: NA
CDR3nt: TGTGCCAGCACCCCTAGGGACTCCTATAATTCACCCCTCCACTTT
CDR3aa: CASTPRDSYNSPLHF

v_gene: TRBV7-9
abundance: NA
j_gene: TRBJ2-5
d_gene: NA
CDR3nt: TGTGCCAGCAGCTCACAAGAGACCCAGTACTTC
CDR3aa: CASSSQETQYF

v_gene: TRBV4-1
abundance: NA
j_gene: TRBJ2-7
d_gene: NA
CDR3nt: TGCGCCAGCAGCCAAGGACAGAGACTAGGGGAGCAGTACTTC
CDR3aa: CASSQGQRLGEQYF

v_gene: TRBV28
abundance: NA
j_gene: TRBJ1-4
d_gene: NA
CDR3nt: TGTGCCAGCAGTACTTACAGGTTAACTAATGAAAAACTGTTTTTT
CDR3aa: CASSTYRLTNEKLFF

v_gene: TRBV13
abundance: NA
j_gene: TRBJ2-5
d_gene: TRBD2
CDR3nt: TGTGCCAGCAGCGTTAGCGGGATAGGGGCCCAGTACTTC
CDR3aa: CASSVSGIGAQYF

v_gene: TRBV6-1
abundance: NA
j_gene: TRBJ2-5
d_gene: NA
CDR3nt: NA
CDR3aa: CASSILGGSETQYF

v_gene: TRBV12-5
abundance: NA
j_gene: TRBJ2-1
d_gene: TRBD2
CDR3nt: TGTGCTAGTGGTTTGGGAATAGCGGGGTACAATGAGCAGTTCTTC
CDR3aa: CASGLGIAGYNEQFF

v_gene: TRBV18
abundance: NA
j_gene: TRBJ2-2
d_gene: NA
CDR3nt: TGTGCCAGCTCACCAGGACAGTTGACCGGGGAGCTGTTTTTT
CDR3aa: CASSPGQLTGELFF

v_gene: TRBV6-1
abundance: NA
j_gene: TRBJ2-3
d_gene: TRBD2
CDR3nt: TGTGCCAGCAGTGTAGTTCACACTAGCGGGACTAGGACACAAGATACGCAGTATTTT
CDR3aa: CASSVVHTSGTRTQDTQYF

v_gene: TRBV15
abundance: NA
j_gene: TRBJ2-4
d_gene: NA
CDR3nt: TGTGCCACCAGCACAGGAAACATTCAGTACTTC
CDR3aa: CATSTGNIQYF

v_gene: TRBV29-1
abundance: NA
j_gene: TRBJ1-3
d_gene: TRBD1
CDR3nt: TGCAGCGTTTTTTGGGACAGCTTCTCTGGAAACACCATATATTTT
CDR3aa: CSVFWDSFSGNTIYF

v_gene: TRBV19
abundance: NA
j_gene: TRBJ2-3
d_gene: TRBD2
CDR3nt: TGTGCCAGTAGTCCCCCCTGGGGGGGGATAGATACGCAGTATTTT
CDR3aa: CASSPPWGGIDTQYF

v_gene: TRBV18
abundance: NA
j_gene: TRBJ2-7
d_gene: TRBD2
CDR3nt: TGTGCCAGCTCACCGGGGCTAGCGGGTGGGTACGAGCAGTACTTC
CDR3aa: CASSPGLAGGYEQYF

v_gene: TRBV11-3
abundance: NA
j_gene: TRBJ1-2
d_gene: TRBD1
CDR3nt: TGTGCCAGCAGCCAGCAAGACAGGGCAGGGGGCTACACCTTC
CDR3aa: CASSQQDRAGGYTF

v_gene: TRBV6-1
abundance: NA
j_gene: TRBJ1-4
d_gene: NA
CDR3nt: TGTGCCAGCACCTCAACTAATGAAAAACTGTTTTTT
CDR3aa: CASTSTNEKLFF

v_gene: TRBV5-6
abundance: NA
j_gene: TRBJ2-3
d_gene: TRBD1
CDR3nt: TGTGCCAGCAGCTTCAGGGGACAGGGGGCAACAGATACGCAGTATTTT
CDR3aa: CASSFRGQGATDTQYF

v_gene: TRBV30
abundance: NA
j_gene: TRBJ1-2
d_gene: NA
CDR3nt: TGTGCCTGGAGTCCCCCGGGACGGTTAGCTAACTATGGCTACACCTTC
CDR3aa: CAWSPPGRLANYGYTF

v_gene: TRBV7-9
abundance: NA
j_gene: TRBJ1-2
d_gene: NA
CDR3nt: TGTGCCAGCAGCTTAGGCCAGGGTGATGGCTACACCTTC
CDR3aa: CASSLGQGDGYTF

v_gene: TRBV2
abundance: NA
j_gene: TRBJ1-5
d_gene: TRBD1
CDR3nt: TGTGCCAGCAGTGAGGACAGGGTAGAACATCAGCCCCAGCATTTT
CDR3aa: CASSEDRVEHQPQHF

v_gene: TRBV5-4
abundance: NA
j_gene: TRBJ2-1
d_gene: TRBD2
CDR3nt: TGTGCCAGCAGCCTAGCGGGAGGAAGTAACAATGAGCAGTTCTTC
CDR3aa: CASSLAGGSNNEQFF

v_gene: TRBV6-1
abundance: NA
j_gene: TRBJ1-4
d_gene: NA
CDR3nt: TGTGCCAGCAGTGAGATGGGGGCACGTAATGAAAAACTGTTTTTT
CDR3aa: CASSEMGARNEKLFF

v_gene: TRBV5-1
abundance: NA
j_gene: TRBJ1-1
d_gene: NA
CDR3nt: TGCGCCAGCAGCACCGGGGTACCGATGAGGGCTTTCTTT
CDR3aa: CASSTGVPMRAFF

v_gene: TRBV5-8
abundance: NA
j_gene: TRBJ1-1
d_gene: TRBD1
CDR3nt: TGTGCCAGCAGGGTGACAGGGGAAGGGACTGAAGCTTTCTTT
CDR3aa: CASRVTGEGTEAFF

v_gene: TRBV2
abundance: NA
j_gene: TRBJ2-7
d_gene: TRBD1
CDR3nt: TGTGCCAGCAGCTTACATTCGGGACAGGCGGGCGAGCAGTACTTC
CDR3aa: CASSLHSGQAGEQYF

v_gene: TRBV19
abundance: once
j_gene: TRBJ2-5
d_gene: NA
CDR3nt: TGTGCCAGTAGTACACAGGGAAAGACCCAGTACTTC
CDR3aa: CASSTQGKTQYF

v_gene: TRBV5-4
abundance: NA
j_gene: TRBJ1-2
d_gene: NA
CDR3nt: TGTGCCAGCAGCTTCCGGGACACCTTCTATGGCTACACCTTC
CDR3aa: CASSFRDTFYGYTF

v_gene: TRBV5-1
abundance: NA
j_gene: TRBJ2-1
d_gene: TRBD2
CDR3nt: TGCGCCAGCAGCTTGGGACTAGCGGGAGAGCAGTTCTTC
CDR3aa: CASSLGLAGEQFF

v_gene: TRBV30
abundance: once
j_gene: TRBJ1-2
d_gene: NA
CDR3nt: TGTGCCTGGAGTGGTCCAAGCCGTAACTATGGCTACACCTTC
CDR3aa: CAWSGPSRNYGYTF

v_gene: TRBV5-8
abundance: NA
j_gene: TRBJ2-1
d_gene: NA
CDR3nt: TGTGCCAGCAGCTTGGACCCGAGCTCCTACAATGAGCAGTTCTTC
CDR3aa: CASSLDPSSYNEQFF

v_gene: TRBV11-3
abundance: NA
j_gene: TRBJ1-1
d_gene: NA
CDR3nt: TGTGCCAGCAGCTTAGATCGAACAGAGCGGACTGAAGCTTTCTTT
CDR3aa: CASSLDRTERTEAFF